The T cell receptor (beta chain) described here comes from a study of identical twins. Study results and caveats: Fewer insertions characterized abundant cord blood beta clonotypes, whereas memory repertoires showed none.

TCRdb reprocessed the 5' RACE reads via MiXCR and lists one record per CDR3 protein. The data hold about 100,000 distinct CDR3 sequences, with 5.5% to 7% observed a single time. This CDR3 comprises 12 residues. Trimming stripped 4 bases from V and 5 bases from J, with 4 bases between. The germline gives CDR1 SGHNT, CDR2 YYREEE (reference sequence). This clonotype was detected a few times. Its antigen is still unknown. V usage is TRBV5-4 and J usage is TRBJ1-6; D not certain. This TCR came from a woman aged 45 to 65 in good health. Sequenced material: memory T cells sorted from blood. The CDR3 nucleotides read TGTGCCAGCAGCCTTGATAATTCACCCCTCCACTTT. Translation gives CASSLDNSPLHF.